This TCR beta chain was identified in a study of human T cells and chemical hapten exposure. Study context: Patients were given diphenylcyclopropenone on the scalp weekly across the roughly 25-week study. Findings and caveats of the study: TCRs whose frequency exceeded 1 in 1000 remained the same following DPC sensitization.

A single record per CDR3 protein comes from TCRdb applying MiXCR to the RACE reads. The sample gives under 55,000 distinct CDR3 sequences, 9.9% of which show up once; roughly 15% is in the top ten. The time point denotes: patch test 3, about 24 weeks after DPC sensitization. Treatment defined: therapeutic diphenylcyclopropenone sensitization with weekly scalp DPC. Those who donated were patients with alopecia, 18 to 70 years of age, and suitable for DPC. Trimming took 5 bases from V and 6 from J; bases not matched to a gene: 10. CDR1 is SGHTA and CDR2 is FQGNSA in the germline V gene. The CDR3 extends over 14 amino acids. Details on this clonotype: The target antigen is unknown.

The sequences come from whole blood, collected in connection with sensitization to the hapten diphenylcyclopropenone (DPC). This chain joins TRBV7-2 and TRBJ2-7, with 7 nucleotides matching TRBD1. The TCR sequence derives from a woman aged 40-49 years with alopecia areata. Some clones in this sample may be carry-over from other donors' samples. The CDR3 sequence is CASSTRQGAREQYF. CDR3 sequence (DNA): TGTGCCAGCAGCACGCGACAGGGAGCACGCGAGCAGTACTTC.